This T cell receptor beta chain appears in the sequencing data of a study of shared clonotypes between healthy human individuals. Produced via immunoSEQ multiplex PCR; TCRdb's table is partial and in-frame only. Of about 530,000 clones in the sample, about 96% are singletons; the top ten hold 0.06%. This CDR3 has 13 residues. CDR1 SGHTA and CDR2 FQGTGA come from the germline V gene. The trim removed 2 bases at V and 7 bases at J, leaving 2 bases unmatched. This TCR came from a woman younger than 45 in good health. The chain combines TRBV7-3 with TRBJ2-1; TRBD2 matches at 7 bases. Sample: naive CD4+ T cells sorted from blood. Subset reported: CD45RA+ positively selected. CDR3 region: CASSLAGVNEQFF. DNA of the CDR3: TGTGCCAGCAGCTTAGCGGGAGTGAATGAGCAGTTCTTC.